These T cell receptor beta chains were read from a single sample in a study of beta chain features in type 1 diabetes. This table comes from immunoSEQ multiplex PCR, and its TCRdb copy is limited to in-frame clones, with some not included. The sample lists fewer than 400,000 clones, roughly 8.8% occurring once. Specimen: central memory CD4+ T cells from blood. The receptors shown here come from a man aged 25-40 years with type 1 diabetes. Each CDR3 is given with its conserved first and last residue. The order of the fields is CDR3 DNA, CDR3 protein, V gene, J gene, clone size, D gene. D genes are given only for firm matches. The listing skips clone size in some rows; elsewhere it reads once, few, many or a size class.

TGCGCCAGCAGTGAGGCCCAGGGGCCGAACACTGAAGCTTTCTTT	CASSEAQGPNTEAFF	TRBV10-1	TRBJ1-1	-	-
TGTGCCAGCAGTTTAAAAGAGGGGAGTGAAAAACTGTTTTTT	CASSLKEGSEKLFF	TRBV28	TRBJ1-4	few	-
TGCGCCAGCAGTGAGTCGCTCCTAGCGAAGCTGTTTTTT	CASSESLLAKLFF	TRBV10-1	TRBJ2-2	few	-
TGTGCCAGCAGCTTAGAAGCGGTGCCTGCCTACGAGCAGTACTTC	CASSLEAVPAYEQYF	TRBV11-2	TRBJ2-7	few	-
TGCGCCAGCAGCAAAGAGGCCGAGAACACTGAAGCTTTCTTT	CASSKEAENTEAFF	TRBV5-1	TRBJ1-1	-	-
TGTGCCAGCAGCGTAGTTGGGACAGAATACAATGAGCAGTTCTTC	CASSVVGTEYNEQFF	TRBV9	TRBJ2-1	few	TRBD1
TGTGCCAGCAGCGCCACCTCGGACCCAGACTATGGCTACACCTTC	CASSATSDPDYGYTF	TRBV9	TRBJ1-2	few	-
TGTGCCAGCTCACCAGTGGCAGCAGAGACCCAGTACTTC	CASSPVAAETQYF	TRBV18	TRBJ2-5	many	-
TGTGCCAGCTCACCAGGGGACGGAATGTACTTC	CASSPGDGMYF	TRBV18	TRBJ2-7	-	-
TGTGCCAGCAGCTTTAGCGGGGGGGTTGCGAACATTCAGTACTTC	CASSFSGGVANIQYF	TRBV11-2	TRBJ2-4	-	TRBD2
TGTGCCAGCAGTGAAGAGGTCCAAGAGACCCAGTACTTC	CASSEEVQETQYF	TRBV2	TRBJ2-5	many	-
TGTGCCTCGCAAACAGGGGCCCTCTATGGCTACACCTTC	CASQTGALYGYTF	TRBV30	TRBJ1-2	few	TRBD1
TGTGCCAGCAGCTTTTCGTACAGTCAAGAGACCCAGTACTTC	CASSFSYSQETQYF	TRBV11-2	TRBJ2-5	few	-
TGTGCCAGCAGCTTAGGTATCTCGGGTTCTGAAGCTTTCTTT	CASSLGISGSEAFF	TRBV11-3	TRBJ1-1	few	-
TGTGCCAGCAGCCGCGGGCGGGGGGCATTGGATACGCAGTATTTT	CASSRGRGALDTQYF	TRBV11-2	TRBJ2-3	-	TRBD2
TGTGCCAGTAGTATCACATACTCGGGCGAGCAGTACTTC	CASSITYSGEQYF	TRBV19	TRBJ2-7	-	-
TGTGCCAGCAGTTATACAGGGGTGCGGGAGACCCAGTACTTC	CASSYTGVRETQYF	TRBV6-6	TRBJ2-5	few	TRBD1
TGTGCCAGCAGCTTGCTGGGGGGCGGTCAGCCCCAGCATTTT	CASSLLGGGQPQHF	TRBV5-6	TRBJ1-5	few	-